These T cell receptor beta chains were read from a single sample in a study of shared clonotypes between healthy human individuals. Produced via immunoSEQ multiplex PCR; TCRdb's table is partial and in-frame only. The sample holds roughly 650,000 clones, approximately 96% seen once. What was sequenced was naive CD8+ T cells sorted from blood. These receptors all come from a woman aged 25 to 45 in good health. Both conserved end residues are part of each CDR3. Fields, in order: clone size, J gene, V gene, CDR3 protein. Size is stated for part of the rows, as once, few or many counts, or as a class when the clone is expanded.

-	TRBJ2-2	TRBV4-1	CASSVRQGATGELFF
-	TRBJ2-7	TRBV30	CAWSDGASYEQYF
-	TRBJ2-7	TRBV6-5	CASSYTGQGSYEQYF
-	TRBJ1-2	TRBV5-1	CASSLSRGPNYGYTF
once	TRBJ1-1	TRBV7-9	CASSPGGENTEAFF
-	TRBJ2-7	TRBV7-2	CASSSLTLGRYEQYF
-	TRBJ2-5	TRBV10-3	CAISESGGGLQETQYF
once	TRBJ2-2	TRBV30	CAWSLTRPGELFF
-	TRBJ2-6	TRBV28	CASSLNSGANVLTF
-	TRBJ2-7	TRBV29-1	CSVTGEVEQYF
-	TRBJ2-1	TRBV4-2	CASSQEHRGESYNEQFF
-	TRBJ2-2	TRBV27	CATRKEWGTGELFF
-	TRBJ2-7	TRBV19	CASSTRGGETYEQYF
-	TRBJ1-3	TRBV28	CASSLRYGRGTIYF
-	TRBJ2-1	TRBV29-1	CSVESFRQGHNEQFF
-	TRBJ2-1	TRBV19	CASSISLPNEQFF
-	TRBJ1-5	TRBV19	CASSRPGQGGQPQHF
-	TRBJ2-1	TRBV5-6	CASSSSLAGAYNEQFF
-	TRBJ2-3	TRBV5-6	CASSPRQVVGLLPQYF
once	TRBJ2-3	TRBV15	CATSRGSSTDTQYF
-	TRBJ2-5	TRBV27	CASSSLKGLAGRETQYF
-	TRBJ1-2	TRBV4-1	CASSPSSLTGNYGYTF
-	TRBJ2-5	TRBV29-1	CSVWDSKETQYF
-	TRBJ1-4	TRBV27	CASSLSGRATNEKLFF
-	TRBJ2-7	TRBV27	CASSLLGDRGYEQYF
-	TRBJ2-3	TRBV28	CASSLDRGRITDTQYF
-	TRBJ1-1	TRBV5-6	CASSLSGEAFF
-	TRBJ1-2	TRBV7-9	CASSAAKANYGYTF
-	TRBJ2-1	TRBV9	CASSVASGREQFF
-	TRBJ1-5	TRBV5-1	CASSSHVGGDSNQPQHF
once	TRBJ2-7	TRBV6-6	CASSYSGPAPYEQYF
-	TRBJ1-6	TRBV4-2	CASSQDQGKSRNSPLHF
once	TRBJ2-2	TRBV28	CASRRSLAGAAGELFF
once	TRBJ1-3	TRBV2	CASIPRTRGNTIYF
-	TRBJ1-6	TRBV30	CAWGRTESSYNSPLHF
-	TRBJ1-1	TRBV7-6	CASSAGRNTEAFF
-	TRBJ2-7	TRBV4-2	CASSDPGQKEYF
-	TRBJ2-1	TRBV7-7	CASSSGLAGVGDEQFF
-	TRBJ1-1	TRBV10-3	CAISESGSNTEAFF
-	TRBJ1-2	TRBV27	CATGLGEGYTF
-	TRBJ2-3	TRBV6-5	CASRTLAGDTDTQYF
-	TRBJ2-1	TRBV19	CASTRGRVNEQFF